These 32 T cell receptor beta chains originate from one sample sequenced in a study of tumor-infiltrating lymphocytes in primary liver carcinoma. A constant-region primer served to make TCR beta cDNA from roughly 500 ng total RNA. Three rounds of nested multiplex PCR with slightly modified ARM-PCR produced TCR beta libraries. For roughly 11 cycles apiece, the opening two PCR rounds ran with TRBV1-TRBV30 forward primers and a C-beta reverse primer. TCRdb reanalysed the multiplex PCR reads using MiXCR and keeps one entry per CDR3 protein. The repertoire includes about 320,000 distinct CDR3 sequences, more than 55% of them detected once, and roughly 9% sits in the top ten. Extraction also yielded germline DNA, while blood RNA was obtained from unsorted whole blood. Sequencing was performed on peripheral blood. All receptors derive from a man aged 40-55 years with primary liver carcinoma and hepatitis B virus infection.

The chain carries TRBV7-8 and TRBJ2-2, with D perhaps given as TRBD1 or TRBD2 (5 bases each). There are 14 residues in the CDR3. Trimming took 3 bases from V and 7 from J, leaving 12 bases between them. CDR1 is SGHVS and CDR2 is FQNEAQ in the germline V gene. The CDR3: CASSLGRGGGELFF. CDR3 DNA: TGTGCCAGCAGCTTGGGACGTGGTGGCGGGGAGCTGTTTTTT.

The V gene is TRBV2, the J gene TRBJ2-1; 10 bases map to TRBD2. Germline V gene lookup returns CDR1 SNHLY and CDR2 FYNNEI. The CDR3 sequence is 13 residues long. Losses at the gene ends were 9 bases for V and 6 bases for J; bases not matched to a gene: 5. The CDR3 nucleotides are TGTGCCAGGAGGACTAGCGGATCCAATGAGCAGTTCTTC. Translating it yields CARRTSGSNEQFF.

Remarks on this clonotype: A much more abundant neighbour one base away suggests this may be a read error. V and J are TRBV12-3 or TRBV12-4 and TRBJ1-5; D possibly corresponds to TRBD1 (5 bases). The CDR3 covers 14 residues. V was trimmed by 10 bases and J by 5 bases, leaving 18 bases between them. Here the CDR3 DNA reads TGTGCCAACAGCGTCGAAGGGGTAGATCAGCCCCAGCATTTT. Translated: CANSVEGVDQPQHF.

The V gene is TRBV5-6, the J gene TRBJ2-1; D is ambiguous. The CDR3 is made up of 15 amino acids. V lost 6 bases, J lost 4 bases, and 17 bases lay in between. Looked up from germline, CDR1 is SGHDT and CDR2 is YYEEEE. The chain's CDR3 is CASTSYGITYNEQFF. In DNA form, the CDR3 reads TGTGCCAGCACCTCTTATGGTATAACTTACAATGAGCAGTTCTTC.

The chain recombines TRBV28 with TRBJ1-2; the match to TRBD1 covers 8 bases. Germline V CDR1 and CDR2: MDHEN, SYDVKM. The CDR3 is made up of 15 amino acids. V shed 3 bases, J shed 5 bases, and the junction held 8 bases outside the gene matches. The CDR3 nucleotides are TGTGCCAGCAGTTTGTCCCAGGGGGCGGGATATGGCTACACCTTC. Its translation: CASSLSQGAGYGYTF.

Many counts were recorded for this clonotype. One end of the junction is discordant with germline, which a read error may explain. The J gene is TRBJ2-7, the V gene TRBV11-2, with 8 bases that match TRBD1. This CDR3 comprises 15 residues. CDR1 is SGHAT, CDR2 FQNNGV, per germline. The CDR3 is CASSLRAGGSHEQYF. For the CDR3, the DNA is TGTGCCAGCAGCTTAAGGGCAGGGGGCTCCCACGAGCAGTACTTC. Looking up the rest from reference TRBV11-2 and TRBJ2-7 gives the full variable domain: EAGVAQSPRYKIIEKRQSVAFWCNPISGHATLYWYQQILGQGPKLLIQFQNNGVVDDSQLPKDRFSAERLKGVDSTLKIQPAKLEDSAVYLCASSLRAGGSHEQYFGPGTRLTVT.

As concerns this clonotype: A much larger clone differs by one base, so this may be a read error. The chain has TRBV10-3 and TRBJ1-1; D gene unclear. V lost 6 bases to trimming and J lost 0 bases, with 8 bases between them. Germline loops: CDR1 ENHRY, CDR2 SYGVKD. The CDR3 is 13 residues long. CDR3 DNA sequence: TGTGCCATCAGGGAGAGTCTGAACACTGAAGCTTTCTTT. The encoded protein is CAIRESLNTEAFF.

This rearrangement joins TRBV6-5 to TRBJ1-1; no definite D call. V lost 6 bases to trimming and J lost 3 bases, with 17 bases between them. This CDR3 has 15 amino acids. Germline V gives CDR1 MNHEY, CDR2 SVGAGI. CDR3 bases: TGTGCCAGCAGCACTGGGAAGCCCTCCTACACTGAAGCTTTCTTT. Its translation is CASSTGKPSYTEAFF.

Concerning this clonotype: A junction end diverges from the germline sequence, so it may reflect a read error. This sequence joins TRBV11-2 and TRBJ2-4; 7 positions agree with TRBD1. The CDR3 contains 16 residues. The germline V gene encodes CDR1 SGHAT and CDR2 FQNNGV. The CDR3 coding sequence is TGTGCCGGCAGGGGCCTAAGGGGGCAGACCAAAAAGATTCAGTACTTC. This sequence encodes CAGRGLRGQTKKIQYF.

Notes on this clonotype: A read error may account for a junction end that differs from germline. CDR3 DNA sequence: TGTGCCAGCAGCTTGTCAGGGGACGCGTTTGGGACCAACATCCTGACTTTC. This codes for CASSLSGDAFGTNILTF. The V and J genes are TRBV11-2 and TRBJ2-6; TRBD1 might be the D (6 bases). CDR1 is SGHAT, CDR2 FQNNGV, per germline. The CDR3 totals 17 residues.

With respect to this clonotype: Sequence at one end of the junction differs from germline and may be a read error. The chain combines TRBV5-1 with TRBJ1-5; 7 bases fit TRBD1. Germline V gives CDR1 SGHRS, CDR2 YFSETQ. CDR3 size: 19 residues. CDR3 sequence reads: CASSLGGQGVTKSNRPQHF. The CDR3 coding sequence is TGCGCCAGCAGCTTGGGGGGGCAGGGGGTTACAAAGAGCAATCGGCCCCAGCATTTT.

This chain uses TRBV6-2 or TRBV6-3 with TRBJ2-7, with D possibly being TRBD1 (7 bases). In germline, CDR1 is MNHEY, CDR2 SVGEGT. V lost 8 bases and J lost 7, with 24 bases in between. There are 15 residues in the CDR3. The CDR3 loop reads CASRSRQGGRDEQYF. The CDR3 coding sequence is TGTGCCAGCCGATCGAGACAGGGAGGTCGGGATGAGCAGTACTTC.

This clonotype was detected once. One end of the junction is discordant with germline, which a read error may explain. The chain couples TRBV6-5 to TRBJ2-7, with D possibly being TRBD1 (6 bases). This CDR3 spans 16 amino acids. The germline gives CDR1 MNHEY, CDR2 SVGAGI. CDR3 sequence: CASSLLGAGGSGELYF. The CDR3 DNA sequence: TGTGCCAGCAGTCTACTGGGGGCTGGGGGATCGGGCGAGCTGTACTTC.

Worth noting for this clonotype: This may come from a read error, since a much larger clone is one base off. The chain recombines TRBV5-4 with TRBJ2-3, with D maybe TRBD1 (6 bases). The CDR3 totals 14 residues. Germline V CDR1 and CDR2: SGHNT, YYREEE (reference sequence). CDR3 amino acids: CVSSSGHSTDTQYF. DNA of the CDR3: TGTGTCAGCAGCTCGGGACATAGCACAGATACGCAGTATTTT. Drawing the rest from reference TRBV5-4 and TRBJ2-3, the complete variable domain is ETGVTQSPTHLIKTRGQQVTLRCSSQSGHNTVSWYQQALGQGPQFIFQYYREEENGRGNFPPRFSGLQFPNYSSELNVNALELDDSALYLCVSSSGHSTDTQYFGPGTRLTVL.

On this clonotype itself: Its ends do not fully match the called genes, so a read error is possible. This sequence joins TRBV28 and TRBJ1-5; 12 bases line up with TRBD1. This CDR3 is 16 amino acids long. Looked up from germline, CDR1 is MDHEN and CDR2 is SYDVKM. The CDR3 DNA reads as TGTGCCGGCAGACCCGGGACAGGGGGCCGCAATCAGCCCCAGCATTTT. Translated, it gives CAGRPGTGGRNQPQHF.

About this clonotype: Here the CDR3 omits its conserved ending phenylalanine or tryptophan, so a read error is the likely source. This chain connects TRBV10-3 to TRBJ1-1, with 7 bases identical to TRBD1. CDR3 length equals 12 residues. Germline CDR1 is ENHRY and CDR2 is SYGVKD. The DNA of the CDR3 is TGTGCCACCCGACAGGGAAGGGCTGAGGCTTTCATT. Its protein is CATRQGRAEAFI.

As concerns this clonotype: An end of the junction differs from the germline gene, which may be a read error. This sequence joins TRBV25-1 and TRBJ2-7; D not resolved. Germline lookup yields CDR1 MGHDK and CDR2 SYGVNS. The CDR3 loop spans 11 amino acids. Here the CDR3 DNA reads TGTGTCAGCAGTGGGTTATACGAGCAGTACTTC. The encoded protein is CVSSGLYEQYF.

With regard to this clonotype: Given a much more abundant clone one base away, this may be a read error. This rearrangement joins TRBV4-1 to TRBJ2-4; tentatively, D is TRBD2 (5 bases). Deletions cut 1 base from V and 5 bases from J, with 15 bases between. The CDR3 consists of 16 residues. CDR1 MGHRA and CDR2 YSYEKL come from the germline V gene. CDR3 amino acids: CASSQGASRSENIQYF. The DNA of the CDR3 is TGCGCCAGCAGCCAAGGGGCTAGCAGGAGCGAAAACATTCAGTACTTC.

This clonotype came up once. Since a much larger clone is just one base distant, this may be a read error. The chain carries TRBV6-1 and TRBJ1-2; D is possibly TRBD1 (6 bases). Germline-derived CDR1 and CDR2 are MNHNS and SASEGT. The CDR3 loop spans 14 amino acids. CDR3 region: CASSPSDSNYGCTF. CDR3 DNA sequence: TGTGCCAGCAGTCCTTCGGACAGTAACTATGGCTGCACCTTC.

As to this clonotype: A much larger clone is a single base away; this may be a read error. This sequence joins TRBV4-1 and TRBJ2-3; 10 nucleotides align to TRBD2. Germline V CDR1 and CDR2: MGHRA, YSYEKL. The CDR3 covers 16 residues. The CDR3 nucleotides are TGCGCCAGCAGCCAAGATTCTAGCGGGAGTTTTGATATGCAGTATTTT. Its protein product is CASSQDSSGSFDMQYF.

Comments on this clonotype: A much larger clone differs from this one at a single base, so this may be a read error. The chain combines TRBV5-5 with TRBJ2-7; D remains unclear. The CDR3 sequence is 13 residues long. CDR1 and CDR2 from the germline V gene are SGHKS and YYEKEE (reference sequence). The CDR3 spells CASSLWSGYEEYF. CDR3 DNA sequence: TGTGCCAGCAGCTTGTGGAGTGGGTACGAGGAGTACTTC. Full variable domain (missing parts from reference TRBV5-5 and TRBJ2-7): DAGVTQSPTHLIKTRGQQVTLRCSPISGHKSVSWYQQVLGQGPQFIFQYYEKEERGRGNFPDRFSARQFPNYSSELNVNALLLGDSALYLCASSLWSGYEEYFGPGTRLTVT.

Details on this clonotype: The CDR3 carries no conserved terminal phenylalanine or tryptophan, so it likely arises from a read error. The DNA for the CDR3 is TGTGCCAGCAGTCCTATCACACTAGCGGGAGGGCCGGATGAGCAGTTCTCC. Translation gives CASSPITLAGGPDEQFS. The chain links TRBV28 to TRBJ2-1; 13 bases align to TRBD2. CDR3 length equals 17 residues. V was clipped by 5 bases and J by 8 bases; unmatched bases: 12. Germline V gene lookup returns CDR1 MDHEN and CDR2 SYDVKM.

As regards this clonotype: At one end the junction does not follow the germline gene, possibly because of a read error. This rearrangement joins TRBV11-2 to TRBJ2-1; 8 bases align to TRBD1. The germline V gene has CDR1 SGHAT and CDR2 FQNNGV. The CDR3 length is 16 residues. The CDR3 here is CASSLTGTGVYNERFF. The CDR3 region has the DNA TGCGCCAGCAGCTTAACCGGGACAGGTGTCTACAATGAGCGGTTCTTC.

Turning to this clonotype: The CDR3 does not close with the conserved phenylalanine or tryptophan, likely indicating a read error. V is TRBV5-5 and J is TRBJ2-3; D gene uncertain. Between the trimmed V and J ends, which lost 1 base and 0 bases, there was a span of 3 bases. The CDR3 is 13 residues long. The germline V gene encodes CDR1 SGHKS and CDR2 YYEKEE (reference sequence). The CDR3 region has the DNA TGTGCCAGCAGCTTGAGAAGCACAGATACGCAGTATTAT. Protein: CASSLRSTDTQYY.

This clonotype was detected many times. V gene TRBV6-1 combines with J gene TRBJ1-4; the D is unclear. The CDR3 spans 14 residues. The V gene lost 5 bases and the J gene lost 6 bases, with 13 bases spanning the gap. Germline CDR1 is MNHNS and CDR2 is SASEGT. DNA of the CDR3: TGTGCCAGCAGTTCGACGGGCCTTGATGAAAAACTGTTTTTT. Translated, it gives CASSSTGLDEKLFF.

The rearrangement links TRBV11-2 to TRBJ2-1, with no clear D. V lost 5 bases and J 5 bases, leaving 13 bases between the germline ends. CDR1 is SGHAT and CDR2 is FQNNGV in the germline V gene. The CDR3 is 14 amino acids. The CDR3 nucleotides are TGTGCCAGCAGCCCGCGGCCGCAAGACAATGAGCAGTTCTTC. Its translation is CASSPRPQDNEQFF.

Comment on this clonotype: This may be a read error: a much more frequent sequence differs by one nucleotide. The V and J genes are TRBV6-6 and TRBJ1-2; D not certain. Germline V lookup: CDR1 MNHNY, CDR2 SVGAGI (reference sequence). The CDR3 runs 14 residues. With 6 bases removed from V and 7 bases from J, the gap between germline ends came to 18 bases. This CDR3 is CASRTPVTSGGYTF. CDR3 sequence (DNA): TGTGCCAGCAGGACTCCCGTGACCTCCGGTGGCTACACCTTC.

As regards this clonotype: One end of the junction does not line up with germline, which may come from a read error. This sequence joins TRBV6-6 and TRBJ2-5; maybe TRBD2 (5 bases). The CDR3 loop spans 15 amino acids. CDR1 and CDR2 from the germline V gene are MNHNY and SVGAGI (reference sequence). In DNA, the CDR3 is TGTGCCAGCAGTTACGGAAGGAGAGGGCAAGAGACCCGGTACTTC. The encoded protein is CASSYGRRGQETRYF.

This clonotype was recorded many times. V usage is TRBV6-2 or TRBV6-3 and J usage is TRBJ1-2; a weak D match, TRBD1 (5 bases). V was shortened by 7 bases and J by 4 bases, with 16 bases between the two germline ends. The length of the CDR3 is 14 residues. The V gene's germline CDR1 is MNHEY and CDR2 SVGEGT. The CDR3 loop reads CASKVDTGPYGYTF. Written as DNA, the CDR3 is TGTGCCAGCAAGGTGGACACCGGTCCCTATGGCTACACCTTC.

This clonotype was counted at least ten times. Here the CDR3 DNA reads TGCGCCAGCAGCCGATTTACAGGGGGTCCTTCCTACAATGAGCAGTTCTTC. Residues: CASSRFTGGPSYNEQFF. This chain links TRBV5-1 with TRBJ2-1, with 8 bases that match TRBD1. After removal of 4 bases from V and 1 base from J, the junction contained 10 bases not matched to a gene. CDR1 is SGHRS and CDR2 is YFSETQ in the germline V gene. The CDR3 length is 17 residues.

This clonotype was observed many times. The J gene is TRBJ2-3, the V gene TRBV10-3, with 8 positions matching TRBD2. Germline V CDR1 and CDR2: ENHRY, SYGVKD. The V segment lost 4 bases and the J segment 5 bases; nucleotides outside the gene matches: 11. The CDR3 totals 16 residues. The chain's CDR3 is CAISGRAGEVRDTQYF. The CDR3 DNA is TGTGCCATCAGTGGACGAGCGGGAGAAGTTCGAGATACGCAGTATTTT.

The chain carries TRBV29-1 and TRBJ1-1; D is perhaps TRBD1 (5 bases). Germline V gene lookup returns CDR1 SQVTM and CDR2 ANQGSEA. The CDR3 loop spans 16 amino acids. This CDR3 reads CRIDHRWGSSNTEAFF. CDR3 in DNA: TGCAGAATTGACCACAGGTGGGGCTCCTCGAACACTGAAGCTTTCTTT.